This TCR beta chain was observed in a study of cytomegalovirus exposure and HLA in healthy donors (dated by TCRdb to 2017 to 2019). General notes on the study: An earlier analysis of about 530 of the donors reported approximately 280 Gb of sequence data and 117 million unique TCR beta sequences obtained from about 179 million T cells. Roughly five DR-DQ haplotypes were handled as single units for association and clustering because linkage in the cohort was strong. Among 398 genotyped donors of the cohort, an average of around 220,000 unique TCR beta nucleotide sequences was sequenced per donor, of which about 18% were non-productive. Every discovery cohort repertoire had been produced on one sequencing platform. Both class I and class II loci were covered by HLA typing, at four-digit resolution. The later analysis used no new phenotypic data to find candidate immune exposures, relying instead on TCR beta sequences and their occurrence across donors. To predict cytomegalovirus infection status, the study combined high-throughput TCR immunosequencing, statistical association of individual TCRs with disease status, and machine learning. The aim of the study was to test whether cataloging public T cell receptors could identify signatures of past pathogen exposure. In an earlier analysis of roughly 580 of the donors, high-throughput TCR beta sequencing was used to judge whether each TCR beta V gene segment behaved as functional or pseudogenic. Among the roughly 380 genotyped donors, approximately 82% belonged to the genetic ancestry cluster associated with self-reported Caucasian donors. The T cell repertoires of 666 subjects were profiled by immunosequencing and related to cytomegalovirus serostatus. Genome-wide SNP genotypes for about 55% of the roughly 670 donors were used in a later genetic analysis, which treated that subset as a discovery cohort. An early release that covered more than 550 HLA-typed donors contained about 290 gigabases of sequencing data and about 84 million unique TCR sequences. Typing coverage differed by locus: A, B, C, DRB1 and DQB1 were typed in about 620-630 donors, DQA1 in 500 to 550, DPA1 in around 580, and DPB1 in 472. Alongside the repertoire data, information on donor age, sex, ethnicity and CMV serostatus was compiled. To study patterns of TCR occurrence, a later analysis re-analyzed previously published TCR beta repertoires from 666 donors and added high-resolution HLA genotyping. Besides the first cohort of 666 subjects, a separate validation cohort made up of 120 different subjects was used. Results the study describes overall, beyond this receptor: The presence/absence analyses assumed that sequencing depth was roughly uniform across donors, and that assumption may not be true. Specific HLA alleles were associated with over 15,000 TCR beta sequences at a false discovery rate of 0.05 in a later analysis. It was suggested by the authors that the approach could potentially be generalized to other disease states and immunological phenotypes. Because HLA typing was unavailable for some donors at each locus, only the typed subset was used in association tests. In a later genetic analysis, a missense DCLRE1C variant was associated with V-gene and J-gene trimming of TCR beta chains, and the association was replicated in an independent cohort. In a later analysis, several top co-occurrence clusters were reported to appear linked to parvovirus B19, influenza, CMV and Epstein-Barr virus. In an earlier analysis of 587 of the donors, most TCR beta V segments were observed in productive rearrangements about 87% or about 30% of the time, broadly matching IMGT annotations. A further reported finding was that TCR beta sequences accurately predicted the HLA-A and HLA-B alleles for most subjects in the first cohort. In a later analysis, HLA-associated TCR beta chains showed more clonal expansion and lower generation probabilities than non-associated chains that were equally common. According to a later genetic analysis, donors in an Asian-associated ancestry cluster had fewer N-insertions in productive TCRs than the roughly 670-donor mean. Immune exposure information for the cohort was limited to CMV serostatus. The cohort was sequenced for TCR beta chains only, and without alpha or paired-chain data the features that could be detected were limited. In a later analysis, TCR association rates were found to vary across HLA loci, with the most associated TCRs seen for DRB1 alleles and the fewest for HLA-C alleles. A few of the identified cytomegalovirus-associated TCR beta chains were confirmed in vitro to be specific for cytomegalovirus antigens. Assigning TCR associations to individual alleles was difficult when HLA alleles, especially DR and DQ, strongly co-occurred. Across donors, most TCR sequences were observed very rarely, whereas some public TCRs were present in many individuals. The study listed approximately 150 TCR beta chains as associated with cytomegalovirus. The earlier analysis of 587 of the donors excluded roughly 17 rarely observed V segments, including chromosome 9 orphons, because counts were too low. Linkage disequilibrium might explain the correlated functional status among segregating V segments, but an unknown experimental factor could not be ruled out. Most CMV-associated TCR beta chains appeared to be HLA-restricted in a later analysis, and the HLA associations seemed to be driven largely by CMV exposure. A group of highly shared sequence variants was considered likely to be a technical artifact of the sequencing pipeline. The classifier was reported to diagnose cytomegalovirus status with high specificity and sensitivity in both the original cohort and the validation cohort. Because the 87-base-pair reads could not distinguish some IMGT-functional V segments, including TRBV6-2 and TRBV6-3, those segments were excluded.

In total, roughly 670 healthy bone marrow donors made up the cohort. At the time of sampling, all cohort members were nominally healthy, though unrecorded immune exposures were likely present. The donor tested CMV seropositive and was one of the 289 seropositive cohort members. A peripheral blood sample was provided by each donor, and peripheral blood mononuclear cells were used for TCR beta sequencing. The Qiagen DNeasy Blood Extraction Kit was used to extract genomic DNA from the blood cell samples. The library was built by means of the immunoSEQ multiplex PCR assay. For the multiplex PCR, a mixture combining 60 forward primers for TCR Vbeta segments and 13 reverse primers for TCR Jbeta segments was used. The CDR3 region of rearranged TCR beta genes was amplified from genomic DNA by a multiplex PCR assay. Amplified TCR beta libraries were sequenced as 87-base-pair reads on the Illumina HiSeq System. The study's processing was this. Across the roughly 640 repertoires, a later analysis counted 80 million or so unique TCR beta chains, roughly 11 million of which were shared by at least two donors. To remove PCR and sequencing errors, raw reads were error-corrected and collapsed into unique sequences using a nearest-neighbor algorithm that merged closely related sequences. CDR3 sequences were aligned to IMGT reference sequences to assign V, D and J gene segments. For a sequence to be retained, at least a six-nucleotide match to both a V gene segment and a J gene segment was required. Rearrangements were classified as productive when the CDR3 lacked stop codons and remained in frame with V and J, and all other rearrangements were classified as non-productive. Following IMGT convention, CDR3 was defined as the stretch from the second conserved V-encoded cysteine up to the conserved J-encoded phenylalanine. Sequences without an unambiguous match to a single V gene segment were excluded from the earlier analysis of several hundred of the donors. An earlier analysis of several hundred of the donors classified V segments as functional when productive rearrangements were above 56.7% and as segregating when the standard deviation between donors was above 5%. A statistical classification framework was built for diagnosing cytomegalovirus status from the catalog of TCR beta chain sequences. V and J gene assignment, in a later analysis, came from comparing TCR nucleotide sequences with IMGT/GENE-DB human TR gene sequences. A later analysis assigned CDR3 sequences and most-parsimonious VDJ recombination scenarios with the TCRdist pipeline. In a later analysis, each TCR beta chain was defined by its CDR3 amino acid sequence together with its V-gene family, and reads without a unique V-gene family were excluded. As a way to deal with suspected cross-contamination and a sequencing artifact, a later analysis dropped 450 to 600 nucleotide sequences that were highly shared and had low generation probability. In a later analysis, a clonal expansion index was calculated for each public chain from normalized within-repertoire ranks of inferred template counts. Generation probabilities in a later analysis came from a VDJ recombination model fitted to out-of-frame rearrangements, and those results were checked against IGoR. In a later analysis, hypergeometric tests were used to score TCR-TCR, TCR-HLA and TCR-CMV co-occurrence, with a repertoire-size bias correction applied to TCR pairs. False discovery rates were estimated in a later analysis by permuting HLA or CMV assignments 20 times. A later analysis grouped co-occurring TCRs with DBSCAN, adding TCRdist sequence similarity when clustering within HLA-allele-positive subsets. Repertoires with fewer than 30,000 or more than 120,000 public chains were left out of co-occurrence clustering, as were five repertoires with anomalous nucleotide sharing. The table comes from immuneACCESS by way of TCRdb, which keeps in-frame sequences with V and J called. Part of the clones is missing from these tables; in studies checked, under half for an unresolved V gene and the rest for unknown reasons. That table supplies the V and J calls and clone size; D and trimming were determined from the DNA. Within this sample are around 120,000 clones, with about 75% of them counted one time only. Jointly, the top ten make up 30% of the sample.

This clone was seen only a few times. No antigen is known for it. No much larger clonotype is one base removed from it; base qualities were not supplied. The CDR3 spans 14 residues, from the cysteine through the phenylalanine. The read is trimmed to its CDR3 DNA, 42 bases read in frame from base 1. V loses 5 bases at its end and J loses 1 base; junction bases beyond the gene matches: 4. CDR1 and CDR2, looked up from the germline V gene, are SGHDT and YYEEEE. Recombination connected TRBV5-6 to TRBJ2-7; TRBD2 lines up with 9 middle nucleotides. This clonotype was obtained from a man aged 55 to 70 in good health and CMV-seropositive. The sequencing sample was made of PBMCs. The sequenced DNA: TGTGCCAGCAGGACTAGCGGTGGTTCCTACGAGCAGTACTTC. It codes for CASRTSGGSYEQYF.